This T cell receptor (beta chain) was sequenced in a study of T cell responses to AZD1222 COVID-19 vaccine. Only in-frame clones appear in the TCRdb table, and some are missing; sequencing was by immunoSEQ multiplex PCR. This table holds 130,000 to 150,000 clones, less than 95% found once. V lost 0 bases and J 5 bases, leaving 17 bases between the germline ends. Per germline, CDR1 MGHRA and CDR2 YSYEKL. The CDR3 has 17 amino acids. This chain joins TRBV4-1 and TRBJ1-5; weak D call: TRBD1 (6 bases). This sequence was found in an adult in good health. Sequenced material: peripheral blood, taken on day 0 of AZD1222 vaccination. DNA of the CDR3: TGCGCCAGCAGCCAAGATTCAGTAGGACAGTCATATCAGCCCCAGCATTTT. This codes for CASSQDSVGQSYQPQHF.